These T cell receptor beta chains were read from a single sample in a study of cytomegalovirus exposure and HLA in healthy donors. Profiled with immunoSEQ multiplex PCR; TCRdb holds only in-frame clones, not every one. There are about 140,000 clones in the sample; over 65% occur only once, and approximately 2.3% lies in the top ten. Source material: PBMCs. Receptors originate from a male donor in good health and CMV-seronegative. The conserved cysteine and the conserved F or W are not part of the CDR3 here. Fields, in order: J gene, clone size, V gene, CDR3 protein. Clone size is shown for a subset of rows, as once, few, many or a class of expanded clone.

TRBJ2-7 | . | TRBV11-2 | ASSLGGGSFSSEQY
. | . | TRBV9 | ASSAQGYEQY
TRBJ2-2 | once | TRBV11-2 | ASSLHRERGLAFPGELF
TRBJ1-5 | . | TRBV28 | ASKMSSYSNQPQH
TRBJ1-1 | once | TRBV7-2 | ASSADRGTEAF
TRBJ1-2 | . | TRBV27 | ASSFGTADPGDGWT
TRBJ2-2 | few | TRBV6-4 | ASSGSLGELF
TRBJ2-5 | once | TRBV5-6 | ASTQDRETQY
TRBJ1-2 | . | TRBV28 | ASSSRARGQGLDGYT
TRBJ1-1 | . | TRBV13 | ASSGQGGAEAF
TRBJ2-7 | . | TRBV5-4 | ASSPGQGGRYEQY
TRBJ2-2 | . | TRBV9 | ASSVGSRQPTNTGELF
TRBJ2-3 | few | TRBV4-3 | ASSLQFSGDGGDTQY
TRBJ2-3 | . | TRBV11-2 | ASSLEGSFATQY
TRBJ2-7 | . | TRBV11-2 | ASTSAGTSYYEQY
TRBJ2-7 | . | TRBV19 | ATQTVYEQY
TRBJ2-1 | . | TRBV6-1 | ASSERAGTSGRHEQF
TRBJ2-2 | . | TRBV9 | ASSEGLANTGELF
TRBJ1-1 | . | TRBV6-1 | ASRAEGRAF
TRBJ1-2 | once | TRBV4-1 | ASSQDGSYGYT
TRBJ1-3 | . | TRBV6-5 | ASSYRSSQVGNTIY
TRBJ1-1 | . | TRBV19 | ASSIWAPSSYTEAF
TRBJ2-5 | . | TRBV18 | ASSIGQQETQY
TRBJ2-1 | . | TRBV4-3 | ASSQAPGAGEQF
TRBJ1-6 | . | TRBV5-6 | ASNTGGSYNSPLH
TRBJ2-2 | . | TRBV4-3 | ASSQESSSGRGTGELF
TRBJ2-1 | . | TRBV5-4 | ASSPVVLHSYNEQF
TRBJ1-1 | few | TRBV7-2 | ASSSGRGLEAF
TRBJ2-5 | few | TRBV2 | ASNNGGRRTQY
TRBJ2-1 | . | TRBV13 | ASSSVAGGEQF
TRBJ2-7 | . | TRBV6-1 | ASSAPTSGSYEQY
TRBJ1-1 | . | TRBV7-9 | ASSPGQLNTEAF
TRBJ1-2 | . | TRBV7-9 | ASSFLRLDRGRRYGYT
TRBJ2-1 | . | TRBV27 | ASSDRDFLNNEQF
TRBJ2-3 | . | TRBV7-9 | ASSLNSGRVSDTQY
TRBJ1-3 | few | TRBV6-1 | ASSEVGAFGNTIY
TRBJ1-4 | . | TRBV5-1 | ASSFSPNEKLF
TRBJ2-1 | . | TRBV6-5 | ASSYQREFSYNEQF
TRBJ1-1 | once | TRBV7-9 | ASSSIQPREAF
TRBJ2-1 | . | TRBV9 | ASSGGAGGLNEQF